The 17 T cell receptor beta chains below were found in one sample sequenced in a study of T-cell reconstitution after alpha-beta-depleted transplantation in children. Using unique molecular identifiers, the investigators prepared the TCRbeta library. TCRdb re-analysed the PCR reads in MiXCR, keeping a single row per CDR3 protein. The repertoire has 600,000 to 700,000 distinct CDR3 sequences, over 15% of them found once; the top ten carry approximately 1.1%. Sequencing was performed on PBMCs from the stem cell graft donor, taken from the stem cell graft. The receptors shown here come from a human donor who donated a stem cell graft to a child with acute myeloid leukemia.

This clonotype was found many times. This chain links TRBV5-4 with TRBJ1-2; 8 bases agree with TRBD1. V trimming: 8 bases; J trimming: 6 bases; junction bases outside the gene matches: 15. The length of the CDR3 is 15 residues. The V gene's germline CDR1 is SGHNT and CDR2 YYREEE (reference sequence). CDR3 nucleotides: TGTGCCAGTTGGTCCGGGACAGGCGTCGAGAATGGCTACACCTTC. This codes for CASWSGTGVENGYTF.

This clonotype was counted at least ten times. The rearrangement uses TRBV6-4 and TRBJ2-1; possible D gene TRBD2, 5 bases. V dropped 2 bases and J dropped 5 bases, with 10 bases sitting between them. The CDR3 is 14 residues long. Germline V gene data show CDR1 as MRHNA and CDR2 as SNTAGT. The CDR3 region has the DNA TGTGCCAGCAGTGACACCGGGAAGAACAATGAGCAGTTCTTC. It codes for CASSDTGKNNEQFF.

This chain joins TRBV5-8 and TRBJ1-3; no reliable D call. The CDR3 loop spans 14 amino acids. V was shortened by 4 bases and J by 2 bases, with 10 bases between the two germline ends. Germline CDR1 SGHTS, CDR2 YDEGEE. The CDR3 protein is CASSTEIPGNTIYF. CDR3 in DNA: TGTGCCAGCAGCACCGAAATCCCTGGAAACACCATATATTTT.

This clonotype was observed a handful of times. The CDR3 spells CASSPSTSGADTQYF. DNA of the CDR3: TGCGCCAGCAGCCCATCGACTAGCGGGGCAGATACGCAGTATTTT. The genes are TRBV5-1 and TRBJ2-3, with 11 bases aligning to TRBD2. The CDR3 is made up of 15 amino acids. Germline values: CDR1 SGHRS, CDR2 YFSETQ. With V trimmed by 4 bases and J by 4 bases, 5 bases remained unmatched.

This clonotype was detected many times. The gene calls are TRBV6-5 and TRBJ2-1; TRBD1 matches 12 bases. The CDR3 has 15 amino acids. The V gene end was trimmed by 6 bases and the J gene end by 7 bases; junction bases not matched to a gene: 7. Germline CDR1 reads MNHEY; CDR2 reads SVGAGI. CDR3 nucleotides: TGTGCCAGCAGAAGTGGGACAGGGGGCGAAAATGAGCAGTTCTTC. Translated, it gives CASRSGTGGENEQFF.

This clonotype was picked up many times. This chain uses TRBV29-1 with TRBJ1-1; D is possibly TRBD1 (5 bases). Germline CDR1 SQVTM, CDR2 ANQGSEA. V was pared by 6 bases and J by 5 bases, with 10 bases between. The CDR3 loop spans 11 amino acids. The CDR3 loop is CSVDGGTEAFF. In DNA, the CDR3 is TGCAGCGTCGATGGGGGGACTGAAGCTTTCTTT. The full variable domain, completed using reference TRBV29-1 and TRBJ1-1, is SAVISQKPSRDICQRGTSLTIQCQVDSQVTMMFWYRQQPGQSLTLIATANQGSEATYESGFVIDKFPISRPNLTFSTLTVSNMSPEDSSIYLCSVDGGTEAFFGQGTRLTVV.

This chain connects TRBV20-1 to TRBJ1-2, with D hard to call. CDR1 and CDR2 from the germline V gene are DFQATT and SNEGSKA (reference sequence). The CDR3 contains 16 residues. Trimming removed 1 base from V and 4 bases from J, with 19 bases in between. CDR3 sequence: CSARAEGVQLGYGYTF. In DNA form, the CDR3 reads TGCAGTGCTAGAGCCGAGGGTGTACAACTGGGCTATGGCTACACCTTC.

The V gene is TRBV27, the J gene TRBJ1-2, with D possibly being TRBD1 (6 bases). CDR1 MNHEY and CDR2 SMNVEV come from the germline V gene (reference sequence). The CDR3 consists of 15 residues. V lost 6 bases and J lost 0, with 14 bases in between. The CDR3 loop reads CASSPGQTSNYGYTF. The CDR3 nucleotides read TGTGCCAGCAGCCCCGGACAGACCTCTAACTATGGCTACACCTTC.

CDR3 loop: CASRTSGVLGEQYV. For the CDR3, the DNA is TGTGCCAGCCGGACTAGCGGGGTCCTAGGGGAGCAGTACGTC. The V call is TRBV27, the J call TRBJ2-7; 12 bases match TRBD2. The CDR3 is 14 residues long. Trimming cost V 8 bases and J 7 bases; bases outside gene matches: 9. From germline, CDR1 is MNHEY and CDR2 SMNVEV (reference sequence).

This clonotype was seen a few times. CDR3 protein: CATSDAGQIYGYTF. CDR3 DNA sequence: TGTGCCACCAGTGACGCGGGACAGATCTATGGCTACACCTTC. V and J are TRBV24-1 and TRBJ1-2; TRBD1 matches 7 bases. The V and J ends lost 4 bases and 4 bases, in that order; junction bases with no gene match: 5. CDR1 is KGHDR, CDR2 SFDVKD, per germline. The CDR3 consists of 14 residues.

This clonotype showed up many times. This chain uses TRBV7-2 with TRBJ1-4; TRBD1 agrees at 8 bases. Germline V CDR1 and CDR2: SGHTA, FQGNSA. This CDR3 region has 15 residues. After removal of 5 bases from V and 8 bases from J, the junction contained 10 bases not matched to a gene. CDR3 bases: TGTGCCAGCAGCGTAAACAGGGGGGATAGAGAAAAACTGTTTTTT. It yields the protein CASSVNRGDREKLFF. Full variable domain (rest looked up from reference TRBV7-2 and TRBJ1-4): GAGVSQSPSNKVTEKGKDVELRCDPISGHTALYWYRQSLGQGLEFLIYFQGNSAPDKSGLPSDRFSAERTGGSVSTLTIQRTQQEDSAVYLCASSVNRGDREKLFFGSGTQLSVL.

This clonotype was counted only a few times. The chain joins TRBV29-1 to TRBJ2-7; D possibly corresponds to TRBD2 (6 bases). Germline-derived CDR1 and CDR2 are SQVTM and ANQGSEA. Trimming removed 3 bases from V and 5 bases from J, with 14 bases in between. CDR3 length equals 13 residues. CDR3 coding DNA: TGCAGCGTTGATTGGGGGGACGGCGACGAGCAGTACTTC. Translation: CSVDWGDGDEQYF.

This clonotype has a single count. A read error may be the cause here, since a much bigger clone is one base away. The V call is TRBV20-1, the J call TRBJ1-2; unclear D gene. In germline, CDR1 is DFQATT, CDR2 SNEGSKA (reference sequence). The V gene lost 3 bases and the J gene lost 7 bases, with 6 bases spanning the gap. The CDR3 extends over 10 amino acids. CDR3 sequence: CSASMGGYTF. Written as DNA, the CDR3 is TGCAGTGCTAGTATGGGTGGCTACACCTTC.

For this clonotype: A read error may produce the germline difference seen at one junction end. V is TRBV20-1 and J is TRBJ1-5, with 9 bases lining up with TRBD1. The germline CDR1 and CDR2 sequences are DFQATT and SNEGSKA (reference sequence). The CDR3 runs 17 residues. The chain's CDR3 is CCARQDRGSWSNQPQHF. The CDR3 DNA reads as TGCTGTGCTAGACAAGACAGGGGGAGTTGGAGCAATCAGCCCCAGCATTTT.

The rearrangement links TRBV2 to TRBJ1-5; D is ambiguous. Germline values: CDR1 SNHLY, CDR2 FYNNEI. The germline V and J ends were trimmed by 6 bases and 3 bases, with 18 bases remaining between them. CDR3 length: 16 residues. The CDR3 nucleotides are TGTGCCAGCAGCCCCTGGGAAGGTATCAACAATCAGCCCCAGCATTTT. Translating gives CASSPWEGINNQPQHF.

This clonotype was seen repeatedly, ten times or more. The genes are TRBV20-1 and TRBJ1-5, with D hard to call. V was shortened by 1 base and J by 0 bases, with 25 bases between the two germline ends. CDR1 is DFQATT and CDR2 is SNEGSKA in the germline V gene (reference sequence). This CDR3 spans 20 amino acids. CDR3 sequence: CSARAEDRRFGRYSNQPQHF. The CDR3 DNA is TGCAGTGCTAGAGCTGAGGACCGACGATTTGGGAGGTATAGCAATCAGCCCCAGCATTTT.

The genes are TRBV21-1 and TRBJ2-7. TRBV21-1 is a documented pseudogene. This CDR3 is built from 14 residues. The CDR3 nucleotides read TGTGCCAGCAGCAAATGGAAGGTACCCTACGAGCAGTACGTC. Amino acids: CASSKWKVPYEQYV.